This passage covers 20 T cell receptor beta chains from one sample sequenced in a study of blood T cell repertoires in COVID-19. The assay was immunoSEQ multiplex PCR, and TCRdb's table has in-frame clones only and misses some. Among some 130,000 clones listed, 85% to 90% were seen once. The sample was peripheral blood. The receptors originated from a man between 65 and 80 years old with active COVID-19.

The chain combines TRBV7-8 with TRBJ2-7; 8 bases match TRBD1. V lost 4 bases, J lost 2 bases, and 7 bases stayed unmatched. Germline-derived CDR1 and CDR2 are SGHVS and FQNEAQ. The CDR3 runs 15 residues. CDR3: CASSSSGTGTYEQYF. As DNA, the CDR3 is TGTGCCAGCAGCTCCTCCGGGACAGGAACCTACGAGCAGTACTTC.

This chain links TRBV25-1 with TRBJ2-7, with 8 bases fitting TRBD2. The CDR3 extends over 14 amino acids. Trimming removed 6 bases from V and 6 bases from J; junction bases left unmatched: 10. CDR1 is MGHDK and CDR2 is SYGVNS in the germline V gene. The CDR3 sequence is CASRQPGLEGEQYF. Written as DNA, the CDR3 is TGTGCCAGCAGACAACCGGGACTAGAAGGCGAGCAGTACTTC.

This sequence joins TRBV3-1 (or the pseudogene TRBV3-2) and TRBJ2-4; 9 bases are a match to TRBD1. The V segment lost 0 bases and the J segment 7 bases; nucleotides outside the gene matches: 13. The CDR3 is 18 amino acids. Germline values: CDR1 LGHDT, CDR2 YNNKEL (reference sequence). The chain's CDR3 is CASSQDFPGQGPGNIQYF. The CDR3 region has the DNA TGTGCCAGCAGCCAAGATTTCCCGGGACAGGGCCCAGGGAACATTCAGTACTTC.

As regards this clone: The sample contains more than one DNA sequence encoding this CDR3. The chain's CDR3 is CASSQGQGNQPQHF. The CDR3 coding sequence is TGTGCCAGCTCACAGGGACAGGGGAATCAGCCCCAGCATTTT. This chain uses TRBV18 with TRBJ1-5; 10 bases fit TRBD1. V was clipped by 4 bases and J by 4 bases; unmatched bases: 1. The germline gives CDR1 KGHSH, CDR2 LQKENI. CDR3 length equals 14 residues.

This clone was counted a few times. The chain recombines TRBV3-1 (or the pseudogene TRBV3-2) with TRBJ1-6, with 10 bases lining up with TRBD1. The V segment lost 3 bases and the J segment 10 bases; nucleotides outside the gene matches: 3. CDR3 length equals 14 residues. Germline V gives CDR1 LGHDT, CDR2 YNNKEL (reference sequence). CDR3 in amino acids: CASSQATGGSPLHF. CDR3 bases: TGTGCCAGCAGCCAGGCGACAGGGGGCTCACCCCTCCACTTT.

This clone has only one observation. The V gene is TRBV4-3, the J gene TRBJ2-1, with a possible D match to TRBD2 (6 bases). V lost 1 base, J lost 4 bases, and 14 bases lay in between. From germline, CDR1 is LGHNA and CDR2 YSLEER. The CDR3 consists of 16 residues. The CDR3 is CASSQGVGSGYNEQFF. In DNA, the CDR3 is TGCGCCAGCAGCCAAGGGGTTGGGAGCGGGTACAATGAGCAGTTCTTC.

The V gene is TRBV6-5, the J gene TRBJ2-7; 8 nucleotides line up with TRBD2. CDR3 size: 15 residues. CDR1 and CDR2 from the germline V gene are MNHEY and SVGAGI. The V segment lost 7 bases and the J segment 3 bases; nucleotides outside the gene matches: 11. The CDR3 here is CASTAGGVGFYEQYF. The DNA of the CDR3 is TGTGCCAGCACCGCCGGGGGGGTTGGTTTCTACGAGCAGTACTTC.

The chain links TRBV28 to TRBJ2-1; 13 bases map to TRBD2. CDR1 MDHEN and CDR2 SYDVKM come from the germline V gene. The CDR3 length is 18 residues. V was pared by 7 bases and J by 4 bases, with 13 bases of the junction left unmatched. The CDR3: CASNLRDRGLAGYNEQFF. CDR3 DNA: TGTGCCAGCAACCTCCGGGACAGGGGACTAGCGGGGTACAATGAGCAGTTCTTC. The full variable domain, with the rest looked up from reference TRBV28 and TRBJ2-1, is DVKVTQSSRYLVKRTGEKVFLECVQDMDHENMFWYRQDPGLGLRLIYFSYDVKMKEKGDIPEGYSVSREKKERFSLILESASTNQTSMYLCASNLRDRGLAGYNEQFFGPGTRLTVL.

This clone showed up just once. The chain carries TRBV9 and TRBJ1-1; a weak D match, TRBD1 (6 bases). The V end lost 4 bases, the J end lost 2 bases, and 15 bases lay between the germline ends. CDR3 length equals 15 residues. CDR1 and CDR2 from the germline V gene are SGDLS and YYNGEE. CDR3 DNA sequence: TGTGCCAGCAGCCCCACGGGGGGGCTAAACACTGAAGCTTTCTTT. It translates to CASSPTGGLNTEAFF.

J is TRBJ2-3 and V is TRBV2; D is undetermined. The CDR3 runs to 14 residues. Trimming left V 6 bases short and J 1 base short, with 11 bases between. Germline assignment: CDR1 SNHLY and CDR2 FYNNEI. CDR3 DNA: TGTGCCAGCAGCCGTTCCTTTGGCACAGATACGCAGTATTTT. Translation: CASSRSFGTDTQYF.

This rearrangement joins TRBV5-1 to TRBJ1-1; 9 positions agree with TRBD1. V trimming: 4 bases; J trimming: 4 bases; junction bases outside the gene matches: 11. The length of the CDR3 is 16 residues. Per germline, CDR1 SGHRS and CDR2 YFSETQ. The CDR3 DNA reads TGCGCCAGCAGCGTCGGGACAGGGCAGACGGGCACTGAAGCTTTCTTT. Amino acids: CASSVGTGQTGTEAFF.

The V and J genes are TRBV7-9 and TRBJ2-5; TRBD1 matches at 10 bases. The CDR3 has 15 amino acids. The V and J ends lost 2 bases and 5 bases, in that order; junction bases with no gene match: 5. Germline values: CDR1 SEHNR, CDR2 FQNEAQ (reference sequence). This CDR3 reads CASSLFDRGRETQYF. CDR3 nucleotides: TGTGCCAGCAGCTTATTTGACAGGGGGCGGGAGACCCAGTACTTC.

This chain connects TRBV11-2 to TRBJ2-1; 9 bases align to TRBD2. The V gene's germline CDR1 is SGHAT and CDR2 FQNNGV. Trimming removed 6 bases from V and 0 bases from J; junction bases left unmatched: 3. The CDR3 runs to 15 residues. Here the CDR3 DNA reads TGTGCCAGCAGTAATAGCGGGAGCTCCTACAATGAGCAGTTCTTC. Its translation is CASSNSGSSYNEQFF.

The chain combines TRBV28 with TRBJ1-1; a possible D gene is TRBD1 (6 bases). The germline V gene encodes CDR1 MDHEN and CDR2 SYDVKM. The CDR3 extends over 13 amino acids. Trimming shortened V by 6 bases and J by 5 bases, and 13 bases separated the two germline ends. Here the CDR3 reads CASRSGAETEAFF. DNA of the CDR3: TGTGCCAGCAGATCAGGGGCCGAGACTGAAGCTTTCTTT.

The chain combines TRBV11-3 with TRBJ2-1, with D perhaps matching TRBD2 (5 bases). The CDR3 has 13 amino acids. Germline assignment: CDR1 SGHNT and CDR2 YENEEA. V was clipped by 0 bases and J by 8 bases, with 8 bases between them. CDR3 in DNA: TGTGCCAGCAGCTTAGAGGGCGGGCATGAGCAGTTCTTC. Residues: CASSLEGGHEQFF.

The genes are TRBV18 and TRBJ2-2, with D unclear. Per the germline V gene, CDR1 is KGHSH and CDR2 is LQKENI. This CDR3 contains 17 residues. Trimming left V 0 bases short and J 0 bases short, with 11 bases between. The CDR3 DNA sequence: TGTGCCAGCTCACCACCGATCGACTCCCCGAACACCGGGGAGCTGTTTTTT. Its protein product is CASSPPIDSPNTGELFF.

The CDR3: CASSTLAGGETQYF. CDR3 sequence (DNA): TGTGCCAGCAGCACCCTAGCGGGAGGCGAGACCCAGTACTTC. The chain uses TRBV5-4 and TRBJ2-5; 11 nucleotides align to TRBD2. Trimming took 4 bases from V and 5 from J; bases not matched to a gene: 4. This CDR3 is built from 14 residues. Germline V CDR1 and CDR2: SGHNT, YYREEE (reference sequence).

This clone was observed a single time. DNA of the CDR3: TGTGCCACCAGCAGAGATCACAGGGCAACTAATGAAAAACTGTTTTTT. Residues: CATSRDHRATNEKLFF. The chain couples TRBV15 to TRBJ1-4; a weak D match, TRBD1 (6 bases). V was cut by 0 bases and J by 0 bases, with 8 bases left in between. CDR3 length equals 16 residues. CDR1 and CDR2 from the germline V gene are LNHNV and YYDKDF (reference sequence).

This clone was observed once. The rearrangement links TRBV4-3 to TRBJ2-7, with 9 bases fitting TRBD1. Trimming removed 1 base from V and 4 bases from J; junction bases left unmatched: 5. The length of the CDR3 is 15 residues. Germline CDR1 and CDR2: LGHNA and YSLEER. The CDR3 nucleotides are TGCGCCAGCAGCCAAGTCATGGGACAGGGATACGAGCAGTACTTC. Translation: CASSQVMGQGYEQYF.

This chain connects TRBV3-1 (or the pseudogene TRBV3-2) to TRBJ2-1, with 9 bases matching TRBD2. CDR3 length: 16 amino acids. The germline CDR1 and CDR2 sequences are LGHDT and YNNKEL (reference sequence). Trimming cost V 0 bases and J 4 bases; bases outside gene matches: 4. The chain's CDR3 is CASSQESLAGYNEQFF. The CDR3 DNA sequence: TGTGCCAGCAGCCAAGAGTCACTAGCGGGTTACAATGAGCAGTTCTTC.